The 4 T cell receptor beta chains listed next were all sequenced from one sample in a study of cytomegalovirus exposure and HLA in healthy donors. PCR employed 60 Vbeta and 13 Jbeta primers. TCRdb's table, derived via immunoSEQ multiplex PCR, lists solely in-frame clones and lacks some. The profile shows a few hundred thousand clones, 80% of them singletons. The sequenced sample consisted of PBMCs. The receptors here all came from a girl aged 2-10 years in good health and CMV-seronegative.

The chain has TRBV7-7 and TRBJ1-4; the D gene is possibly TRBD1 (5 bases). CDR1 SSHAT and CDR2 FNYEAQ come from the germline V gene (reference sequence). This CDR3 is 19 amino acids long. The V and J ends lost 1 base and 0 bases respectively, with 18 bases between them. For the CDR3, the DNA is TGTGCCAGCAGCTTAGAGCTTACAGGTCTACCCTCAACTAATGAAAAACTGTTTTTT. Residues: CASSLELTGLPSTNEKLFF.

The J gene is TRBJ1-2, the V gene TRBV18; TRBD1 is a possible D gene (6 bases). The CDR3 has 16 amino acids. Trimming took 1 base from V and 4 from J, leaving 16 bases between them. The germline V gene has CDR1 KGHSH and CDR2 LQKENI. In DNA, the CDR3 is TGTGCCAGCTCACCACGGGGCGTGGGGGCCGGCTATGGCTACACCTTC. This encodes CASSPRGVGAGYGYTF.

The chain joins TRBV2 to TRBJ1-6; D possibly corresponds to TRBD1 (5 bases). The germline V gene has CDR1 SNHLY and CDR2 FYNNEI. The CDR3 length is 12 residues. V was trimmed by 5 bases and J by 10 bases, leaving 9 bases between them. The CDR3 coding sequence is TGTGCCAGCAGTTTCGGGGGGTCACCCCTCCACTTT. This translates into CASSFGGSPLHF. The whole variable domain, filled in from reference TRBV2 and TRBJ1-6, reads EPEVTQTPSHQVTQMGQEVILRCVPISNHLYFYWYRQILGQKVEFLVSFYNNEISEKSEIFDDQFSVERPDGSNFTLKIRSTKLEDSAMYFCASSFGGSPLHFGNGTRLTVT.

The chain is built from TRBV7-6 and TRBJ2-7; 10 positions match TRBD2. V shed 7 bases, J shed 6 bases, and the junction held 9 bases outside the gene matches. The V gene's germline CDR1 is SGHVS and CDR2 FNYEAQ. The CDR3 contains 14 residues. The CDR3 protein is CASTYLASGSEQYF. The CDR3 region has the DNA TGTGCCAGCACCTACCTGGCTAGCGGGAGCGAGCAGTACTTC.